This TCR beta chain was captured in a study of T cell responses to AZD1222 COVID-19 vaccine. The study's findings and limits: Spike-specific TCR repertoires showed rising breadth and depth after two AZD1222 doses. There were mostly white British donors and more females than males, and clonal diversity was possibly underestimated. Spike-spanning, vaccine-associated CD4 TCRs were dominant at 160-218 and 743-854. Only 5 or 6 AZD1222 recipients were seropositive at baseline.

Germline loops: CDR1 MGHRA, CDR2 YSYEKL. CDR3 length: 16 amino acids. V was pared by 1 base and J by 6 bases, with 18 bases between. Sequenced by immunoSEQ multiplex PCR; TCRdb stores in-frame clones only, minus some. This sample has 150,000 to 200,000 clones, with about 91% found just once. A word on this clone: Antigen unknown.

This clonotype originated in an adult who received the AZD1222 COVID-19 vaccine. The sample consisted of peripheral blood, taken 28 days after the second AZD1222 dose. J is TRBJ1-2 and V is TRBV4-1; D perhaps matches TRBD1 (5 bases). CDR3 sequence reads: CASSQVGMGQSNGYTF. For the CDR3, the DNA is TGCGCCAGCAGCCAAGTGGGGATGGGGCAGTCCAATGGCTACACCTTC.